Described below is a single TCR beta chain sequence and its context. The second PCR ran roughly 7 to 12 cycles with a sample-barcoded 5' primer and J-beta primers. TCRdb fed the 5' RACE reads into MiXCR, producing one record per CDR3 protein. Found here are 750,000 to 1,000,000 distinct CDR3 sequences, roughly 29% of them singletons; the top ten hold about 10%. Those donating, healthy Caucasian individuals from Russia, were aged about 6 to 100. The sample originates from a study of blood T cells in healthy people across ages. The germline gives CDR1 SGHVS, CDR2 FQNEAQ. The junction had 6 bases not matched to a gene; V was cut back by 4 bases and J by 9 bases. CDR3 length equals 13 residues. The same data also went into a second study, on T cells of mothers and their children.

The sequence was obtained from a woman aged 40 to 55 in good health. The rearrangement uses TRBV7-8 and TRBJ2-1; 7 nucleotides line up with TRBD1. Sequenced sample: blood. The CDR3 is CASSCGQVFEQFF. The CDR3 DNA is TGTGCCAGCAGCTGTGGACAGGTTTTTGAGCAGTTCTTC.